Presented here are 14 T cell receptor beta chains from one specimen sequenced in a study of shared clonotypes between healthy human individuals. Assay used: immunoSEQ multiplex PCR; TCRdb lists only in-frame clones, some missing. The sample shows roughly 2.5 million clones, roughly nine tenths of them seen only once. Sequencing was carried out using naive CD4+ T cells sorted from blood. Subset of the sample: CD45RA+ positively selected. The receptors originated from a man aged 18 to 35 in good health.

CDR3 DNA: TGCGCCAGCAGCTTGGTACAGGGGATGGACGAGCAGTACTTC. Translated, it gives CASSLVQGMDEQYF. The chain links TRBV5-1 to TRBJ2-7, with 7 bases fitting TRBD1. After removal of 0 bases from V and 5 bases from J, the junction contained 5 bases not matched to a gene. Germline CDR1 reads SGHRS; CDR2 reads YFSETQ. The CDR3 is made up of 14 amino acids.

The rearrangement uses TRBV9 and TRBJ1-6; 7 nucleotides line up with TRBD1. J gave up 6 bases and V 0 bases, and 6 bases lay outside the gene matches. Germline V gives CDR1 SGDLS, CDR2 YYNGEE. There are 16 residues in the CDR3. For the CDR3, the DNA is TGTGCCAGCAGCGTAGCCACGGACAGGCCTAATTCACCCCTCCACTTT. Encoded protein: CASSVATDRPNSPLHF.

This clone showed up just once. The chain is built from TRBV30 and TRBJ1-1, with a possible D match to TRBD1 (6 bases). CDR3 size: 13 residues. V dropped 4 bases and J dropped 3 bases, with 12 bases sitting between them. Per the germline V gene, CDR1 is GTSNPN and CDR2 is SVGIG (reference sequence). Here the CDR3 DNA reads TGTGCCTGGAAACGGGGGCCAGACACTGAAGCTTTCTTT. Protein product: CAWKRGPDTEAFF.

V gene TRBV28 combines with J gene TRBJ2-3, with D possibly matching TRBD2 (5 bases). CDR1 is MDHEN and CDR2 is SYDVKM in the germline V gene. Trimming left V 2 bases short and J 2 bases short, with 11 bases between. This CDR3 has 15 amino acids. In nucleotides, the CDR3 is TGTGCCAGCAGTTTAGGACTTTTTGCCACAGATACGCAGTATTTT. This gives the protein CASSLGLFATDTQYF.

The rearrangement uses TRBV6-1 and TRBJ2-3, with 8 bases lining up with TRBD1. The germline V gene has CDR1 MNHNS and CDR2 SASEGT. With 4 bases clipped from V and 6 bases from J, the junction kept 6 bases outside the gene matches. There are 14 residues in the CDR3. For the CDR3, the DNA is TGTGCCAGCAGTGCCCGACAGGGGAAGGATACGCAGTATTTT. It yields the protein CASSARQGKDTQYF.

For this clone: The sample has other DNA sequences that encode this CDR3 too. V gene TRBV5-4 combines with J gene TRBJ1-1; D may be TRBD1 (5 bases). V lost 0 bases and J 2 bases, leaving 11 bases between the germline ends. This CDR3 has 15 residues. Looked up from germline, CDR1 is SGHNT and CDR2 is YYREEE (reference sequence). CDR3: CASSLDGTVNTEAFF. The CDR3 DNA follows: TGTGCCAGCAGCTTGGACGGGACGGTAAACACTGAAGCTTTCTTT.

V gene TRBV7-9 combines with J gene TRBJ2-3; tentatively, D is TRBD1 (6 bases). The CDR3 runs to 15 residues. Germline CDR1 is SEHNR and CDR2 is FQNEAQ (reference sequence). Between the trimmed V and J ends, which lost 2 bases and 4 bases, there was a span of 13 bases. CDR3 loop: CASSLWGRGPDTQYF. In DNA, the CDR3 is TGTGCCAGCAGCTTATGGGGCAGGGGACCAGATACGCAGTATTTT.

Of note for this clone: Different DNA sequences within this sample yield the same CDR3. The V call is TRBV11-2, the J call TRBJ1-1; D unresolved. V lost 5 bases to trimming and J lost 1 base, with 5 bases between them. The CDR3 covers 12 residues. Per germline, CDR1 SGHAT and CDR2 FQNNGV. CDR3 bases: TGTGCCAGCAGCCTAGCGAACACTGAAGCTTTCTTT. It specifies CASSLANTEAFF.

The gene calls are TRBV6-6 and TRBJ2-2; D is ambiguous. V was clipped by 5 bases and J by 0 bases, with 13 bases between them. This CDR3 is 16 amino acids long. Germline assignment: CDR1 MNHNY and CDR2 SVGAGI (reference sequence). CDR3 loop: CASSPRGHANTGELFF. DNA for the CDR3: TGTGCCAGCAGTCCCCGAGGTCACGCGAACACCGGGGAGCTGTTTTTT.

The gene calls are TRBV5-1 and TRBJ2-3; TRBD2 might be the D (6 bases). Trimming shortened V by 5 bases and J by 0 bases, and 19 bases separated the two germline ends. Germline assignment: CDR1 SGHRS and CDR2 YFSETQ. CDR3 size: 17 residues. CDR3 loop: CASSRGSGDSSTDTQYF. For the CDR3, the DNA is TGCGCCAGCAGTCGGGGGTCGGGGGACTCTAGCACAGATACGCAGTATTTT.

V and J are TRBV1 and TRBJ2-3; the table's D call, TRBD1, was not checked against the DNA. TRBV1 is a listed pseudogene. The CDR3 totals 16 residues. The DNA of the CDR3 is TGCACCAGCAGCCAAGATATTAACAGGGGCACAGATACGCAGTATTTT. Translation gives CTSSQDINRGTDTQYF.

The rearrangement links TRBV29-1 to TRBJ1-2, with 9 positions matching TRBD1. V shed 0 bases and J 4 bases; nucleotides not matched to a gene: 0. Germline lookup yields CDR1 SQVTM and CDR2 ANQGSEA. The CDR3 is made up of 13 amino acids. In nucleotides, the CDR3 is TGCAGCGTTGAAGAGGACAGGGGCTATGGCTACACCTTC. Translating it yields CSVEEDRGYGYTF.

This clone came up once. The CDR3 loop reads CASSPRLDGPPETQYF. The DNA of the CDR3 is TGTGCCAGCAGCCCCCGACTAGATGGTCCCCCAGAGACCCAGTACTTC. This chain joins TRBV11-2 and TRBJ2-5; D perhaps matches TRBD2 (6 bases). Germline V gene sequence: CDR1 SGHAT, CDR2 FQNNGV. V was cut by 5 bases and J by 4 bases, with 20 bases left in between. This CDR3 spans 16 amino acids.

CDR3 coding DNA: TGTGCCATCAGTGATCCCGGACAGGGGACTCAGCCCCAGCATTTT. Its protein product is CAISDPGQGTQPQHF. The chain couples TRBV10-3 to TRBJ1-5, with 9 bases matching TRBD1. Trimming removed 3 bases from V and 6 bases from J; junction bases left unmatched: 6. The V gene's germline CDR1 is ENHRY and CDR2 SYGVKD. The CDR3 has 15 amino acids.